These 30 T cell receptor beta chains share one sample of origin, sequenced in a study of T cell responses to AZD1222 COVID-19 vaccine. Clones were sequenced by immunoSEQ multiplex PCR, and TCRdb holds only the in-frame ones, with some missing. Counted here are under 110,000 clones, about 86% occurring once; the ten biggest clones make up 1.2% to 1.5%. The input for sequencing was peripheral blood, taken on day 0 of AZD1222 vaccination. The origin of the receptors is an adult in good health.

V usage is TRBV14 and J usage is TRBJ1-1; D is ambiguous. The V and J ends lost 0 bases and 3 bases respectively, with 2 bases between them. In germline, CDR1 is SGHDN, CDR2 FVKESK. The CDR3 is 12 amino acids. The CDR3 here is CASSQEYTEAFF. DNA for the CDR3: TGTGCCAGCAGCCAAGAGTACACTGAAGCTTTCTTT. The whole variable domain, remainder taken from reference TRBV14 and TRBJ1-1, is EAGVTQFPSHSVIEKGQTVTLRCDPISGHDNLYWYRRVMGKEIKFLLHFVKESKQDESGMPNNRFLAERTGGTYSTLKVQPAELEDSGVYFCASSQEYTEAFFGQGTRLTVV.

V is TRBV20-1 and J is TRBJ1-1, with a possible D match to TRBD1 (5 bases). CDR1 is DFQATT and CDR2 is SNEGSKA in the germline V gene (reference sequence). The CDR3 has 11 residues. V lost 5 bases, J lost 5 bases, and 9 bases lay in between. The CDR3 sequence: CSAPEGTEAFF. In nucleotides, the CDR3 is TGCAGTGCTCCCGAGGGGACTGAAGCTTTCTTT.

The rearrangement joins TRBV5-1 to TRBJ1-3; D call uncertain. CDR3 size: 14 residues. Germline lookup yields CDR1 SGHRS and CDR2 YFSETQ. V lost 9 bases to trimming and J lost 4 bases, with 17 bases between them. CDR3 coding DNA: TGCGCCACCAGTAAGGACGCAAGCGGAAACACCATATATTTT. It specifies CATSKDASGNTIYF.

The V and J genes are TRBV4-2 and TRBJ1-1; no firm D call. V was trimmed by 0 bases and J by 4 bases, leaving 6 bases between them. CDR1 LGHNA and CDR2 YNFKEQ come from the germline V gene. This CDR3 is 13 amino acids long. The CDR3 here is CASSQESSTEAFF. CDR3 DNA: TGTGCCAGCAGCCAAGAATCGAGCACTGAAGCTTTCTTT.

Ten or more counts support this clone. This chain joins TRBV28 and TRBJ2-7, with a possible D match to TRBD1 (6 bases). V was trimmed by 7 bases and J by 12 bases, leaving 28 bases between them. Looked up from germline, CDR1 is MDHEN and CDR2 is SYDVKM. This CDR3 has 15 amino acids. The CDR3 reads CASNQPLTGLEDRYF. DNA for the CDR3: TGTGCCAGCAATCAACCCCTGACAGGTTTGGAGGATCGGTACTTC.

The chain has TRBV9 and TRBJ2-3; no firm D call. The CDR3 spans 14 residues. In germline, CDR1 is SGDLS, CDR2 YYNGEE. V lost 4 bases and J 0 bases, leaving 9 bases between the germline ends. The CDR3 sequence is CASSTRSSTDTQYF. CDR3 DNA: TGTGCCAGCAGCACGCGGAGTAGCACAGATACGCAGTATTTT.

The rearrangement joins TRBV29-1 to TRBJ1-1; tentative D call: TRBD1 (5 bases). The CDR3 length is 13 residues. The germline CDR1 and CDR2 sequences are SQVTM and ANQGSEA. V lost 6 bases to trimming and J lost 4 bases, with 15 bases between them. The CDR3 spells CSVLTDWGTEAFF. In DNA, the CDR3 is TGCAGCGTCTTGACAGACTGGGGCACTGAAGCTTTCTTT.

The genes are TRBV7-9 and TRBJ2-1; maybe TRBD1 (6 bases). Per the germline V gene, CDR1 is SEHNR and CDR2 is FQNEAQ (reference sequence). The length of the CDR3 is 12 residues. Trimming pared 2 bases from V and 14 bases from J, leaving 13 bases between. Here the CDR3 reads CASSLQDRGEFF. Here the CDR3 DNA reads TGTGCCAGCAGCTTACAGGACAGAGGGGAGTTCTTC.

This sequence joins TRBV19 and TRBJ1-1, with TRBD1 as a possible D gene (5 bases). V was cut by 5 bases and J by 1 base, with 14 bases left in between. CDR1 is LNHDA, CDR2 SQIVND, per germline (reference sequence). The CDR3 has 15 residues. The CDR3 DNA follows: TGTGCCAGTAGTGTGGCAGTTCAGGGGAACACTGAAGCTTTCTTT. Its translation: CASSVAVQGNTEAFF.

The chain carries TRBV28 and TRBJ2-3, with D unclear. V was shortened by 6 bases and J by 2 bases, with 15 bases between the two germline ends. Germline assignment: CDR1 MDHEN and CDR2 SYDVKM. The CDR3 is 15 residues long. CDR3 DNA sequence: TGTGCCAGCAGCCCCCCGACGGTAGTCACAGATACGCAGTATTTT. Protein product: CASSPPTVVTDTQYF.

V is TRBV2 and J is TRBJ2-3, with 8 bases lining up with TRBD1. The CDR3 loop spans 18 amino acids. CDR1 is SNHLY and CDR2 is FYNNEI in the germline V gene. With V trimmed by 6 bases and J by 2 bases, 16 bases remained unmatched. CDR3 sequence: CASSRTGTSTKITDTQYF. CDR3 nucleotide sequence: TGTGCCAGCAGCAGGACAGGGACATCCACAAAAATCACAGATACGCAGTATTTT.

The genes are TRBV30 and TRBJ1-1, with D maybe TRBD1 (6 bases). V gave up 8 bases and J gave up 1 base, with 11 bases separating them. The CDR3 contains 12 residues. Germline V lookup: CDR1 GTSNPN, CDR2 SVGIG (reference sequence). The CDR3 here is CAGTHANTEAFF. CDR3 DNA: TGTGCCGGGACACATGCGAACACTGAAGCTTTCTTT.

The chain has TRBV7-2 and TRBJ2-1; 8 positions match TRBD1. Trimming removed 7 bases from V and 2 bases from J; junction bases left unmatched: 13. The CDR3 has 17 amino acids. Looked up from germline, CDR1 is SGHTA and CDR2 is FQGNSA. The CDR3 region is CASTHKGGTGTYNEQFF. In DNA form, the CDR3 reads TGTGCCAGCACCCACAAGGGCGGGACAGGCACCTACAATGAGCAGTTCTTC.

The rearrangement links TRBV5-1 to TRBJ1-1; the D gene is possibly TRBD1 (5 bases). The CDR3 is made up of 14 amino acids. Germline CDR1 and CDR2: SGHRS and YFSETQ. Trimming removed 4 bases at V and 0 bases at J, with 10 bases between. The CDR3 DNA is TGCGCCAGCAGCCCGGACACCTTGAACACTGAAGCTTTCTTT. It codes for CASSPDTLNTEAFF.

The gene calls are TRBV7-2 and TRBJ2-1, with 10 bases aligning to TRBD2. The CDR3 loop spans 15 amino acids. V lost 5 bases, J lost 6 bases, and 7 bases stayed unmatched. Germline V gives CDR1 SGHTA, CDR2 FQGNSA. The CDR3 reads CASSQLAGVINEQFF. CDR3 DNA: TGTGCCAGCAGCCAGCTAGCGGGAGTGATCAATGAGCAGTTCTTC.

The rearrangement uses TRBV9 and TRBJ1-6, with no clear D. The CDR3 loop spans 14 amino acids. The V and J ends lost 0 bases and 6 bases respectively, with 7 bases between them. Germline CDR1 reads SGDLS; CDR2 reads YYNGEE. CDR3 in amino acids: CASSVETSNSPLHF. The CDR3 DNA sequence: TGTGCCAGCAGCGTAGAGACTTCTAATTCACCCCTCCACTTT.

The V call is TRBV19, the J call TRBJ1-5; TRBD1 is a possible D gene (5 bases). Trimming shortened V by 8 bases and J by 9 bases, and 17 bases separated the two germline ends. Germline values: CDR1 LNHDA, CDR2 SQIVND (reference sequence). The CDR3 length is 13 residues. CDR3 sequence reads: CASAGDRELPQHF. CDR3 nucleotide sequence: TGTGCCAGTGCGGGGGATCGGGAATTGCCCCAGCATTTT.

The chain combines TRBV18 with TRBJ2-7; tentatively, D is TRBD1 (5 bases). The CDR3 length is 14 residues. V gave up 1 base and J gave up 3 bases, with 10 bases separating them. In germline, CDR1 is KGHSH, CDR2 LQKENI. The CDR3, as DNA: TGTGCCAGCTCACCACTCTTGGGGCGCTACGAGCAGTACTTC. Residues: CASSPLLGRYEQYF.

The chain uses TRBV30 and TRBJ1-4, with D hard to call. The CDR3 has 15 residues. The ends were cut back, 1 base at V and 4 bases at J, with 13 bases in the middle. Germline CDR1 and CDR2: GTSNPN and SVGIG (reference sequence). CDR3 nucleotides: TGTGCCTGGAGTGAAAAAGGGAGCGGTAATGAAAAACTGTTTTTT. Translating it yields CAWSEKGSGNEKLFF.

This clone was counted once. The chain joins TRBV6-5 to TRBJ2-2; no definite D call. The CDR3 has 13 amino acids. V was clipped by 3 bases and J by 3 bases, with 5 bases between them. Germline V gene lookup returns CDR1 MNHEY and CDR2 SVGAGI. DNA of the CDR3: TGTGCCAGCAGTTATAGCTACACCGGGGAGCTGTTTTTT. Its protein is CASSYSYTGELFF.

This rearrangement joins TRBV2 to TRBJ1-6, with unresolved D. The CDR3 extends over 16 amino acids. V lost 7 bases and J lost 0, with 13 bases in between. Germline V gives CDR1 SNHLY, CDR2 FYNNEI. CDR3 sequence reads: CASIGGLSSYNSPLHF. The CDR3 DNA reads TGTGCCAGCATAGGAGGGTTAAGCTCCTATAATTCACCCCTCCACTTT.

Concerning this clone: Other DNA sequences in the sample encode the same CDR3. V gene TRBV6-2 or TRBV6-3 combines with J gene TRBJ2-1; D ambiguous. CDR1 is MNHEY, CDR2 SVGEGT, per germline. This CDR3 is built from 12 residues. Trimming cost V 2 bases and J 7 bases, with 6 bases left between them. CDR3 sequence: CASSYLGNEQFF. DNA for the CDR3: TGTGCCAGCAGTTACCTAGGGAATGAGCAGTTCTTC.

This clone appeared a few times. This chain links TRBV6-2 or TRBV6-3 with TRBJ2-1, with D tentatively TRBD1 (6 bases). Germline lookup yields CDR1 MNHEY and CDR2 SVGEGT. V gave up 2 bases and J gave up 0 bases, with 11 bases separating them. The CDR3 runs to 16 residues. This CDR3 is CASSYAGTNSYNEQFF. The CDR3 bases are TGTGCCAGCAGTTACGCAGGGACAAACTCCTACAATGAGCAGTTCTTC.

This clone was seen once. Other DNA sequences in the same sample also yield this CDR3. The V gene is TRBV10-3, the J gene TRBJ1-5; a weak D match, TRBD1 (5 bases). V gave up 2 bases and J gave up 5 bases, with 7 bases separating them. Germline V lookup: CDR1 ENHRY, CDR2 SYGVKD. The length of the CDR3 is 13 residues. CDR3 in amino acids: CAISEGADQPQHF. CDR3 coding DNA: TGTGCCATCAGTGAGGGGGCAGATCAGCCCCAGCATTTT.

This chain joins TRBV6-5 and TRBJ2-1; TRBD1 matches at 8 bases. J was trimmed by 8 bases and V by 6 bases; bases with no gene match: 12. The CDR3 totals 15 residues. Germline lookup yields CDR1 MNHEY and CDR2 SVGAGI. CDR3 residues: CASSPRQGAAYEQFF. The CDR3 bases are TGTGCCAGCAGCCCCCGTCAGGGGGCTGCATATGAGCAGTTCTTC.

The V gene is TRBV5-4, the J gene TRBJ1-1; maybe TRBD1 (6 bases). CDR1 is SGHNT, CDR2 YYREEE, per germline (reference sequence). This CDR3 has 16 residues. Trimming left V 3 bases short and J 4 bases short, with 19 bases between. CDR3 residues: CASSSPQRQGLTEAFF. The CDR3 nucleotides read TGTGCCAGCAGCTCCCCACAGAGGCAGGGGCTCACTGAAGCTTTCTTT.

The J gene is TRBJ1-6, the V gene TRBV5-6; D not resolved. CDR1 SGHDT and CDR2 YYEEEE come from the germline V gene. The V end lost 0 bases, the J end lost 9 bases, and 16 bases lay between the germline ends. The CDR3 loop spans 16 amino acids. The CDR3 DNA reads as TGTGCCAGCAGCTTGGCTAGTGGACGGCAAAGTTCACCCCTCCACTTT. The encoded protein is CASSLASGRQSSPLHF. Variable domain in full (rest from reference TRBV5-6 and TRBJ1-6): DAGVTQSPTHLIKTRGQQVTLRCSPKSGHDTVSWYQQALGQGPQFIFQYYEEEERQRGNFPDRFSGHQFPNYSSELNVNALLLGDSALYLCASSLASGRQSSPLHFGNGTRLTVT.

The CDR3 DNA is TGTGCCAGCAGCCCCTGGACAGGGGACGGAAACATTCAGTACTTC. The encoded protein is CASSPWTGDGNIQYF. V and J are TRBV5-4 and TRBJ2-4; TRBD1 matches 9 bases. There are 15 residues in the CDR3. Germline loops: CDR1 SGHNT, CDR2 YYREEE (reference sequence). Trimming took 4 bases from V and 6 from J; bases not matched to a gene: 8.

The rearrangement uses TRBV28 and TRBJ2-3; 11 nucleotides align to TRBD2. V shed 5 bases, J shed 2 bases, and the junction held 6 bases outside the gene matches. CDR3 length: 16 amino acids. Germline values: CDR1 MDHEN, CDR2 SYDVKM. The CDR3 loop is CASSKRTSGFTDTQYF. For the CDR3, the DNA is TGTGCCAGCAGTAAAAGGACTAGCGGGTTCACAGATACGCAGTATTTT.

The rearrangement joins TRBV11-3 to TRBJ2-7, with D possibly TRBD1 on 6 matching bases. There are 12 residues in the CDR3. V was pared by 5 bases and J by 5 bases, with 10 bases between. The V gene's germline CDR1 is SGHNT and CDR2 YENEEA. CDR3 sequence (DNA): TGTGCCAGCAGCGGCAGGGGAGACGAGCAGTACTTC. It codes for CASSGRGDEQYF.